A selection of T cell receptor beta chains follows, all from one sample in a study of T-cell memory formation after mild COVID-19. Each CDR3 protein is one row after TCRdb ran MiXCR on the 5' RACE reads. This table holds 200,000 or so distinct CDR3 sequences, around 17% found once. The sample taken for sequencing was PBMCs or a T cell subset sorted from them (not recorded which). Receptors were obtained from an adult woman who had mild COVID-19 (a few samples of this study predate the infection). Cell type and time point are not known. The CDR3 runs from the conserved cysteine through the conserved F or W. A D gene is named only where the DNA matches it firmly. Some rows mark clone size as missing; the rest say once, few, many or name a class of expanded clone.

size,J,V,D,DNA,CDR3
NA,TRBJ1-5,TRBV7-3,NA,TGTGCCAGCAGCTTCGGGGGTCACAATCAGCCCCAGCATTTT,CASSFGGHNQPQHF
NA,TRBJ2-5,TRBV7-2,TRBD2,TGTGCCAGCAGCCACGTTAGCCTAGCGGGAGTCCAAGAGACCCAGTACTTC,CASSHVSLAGVQETQYF
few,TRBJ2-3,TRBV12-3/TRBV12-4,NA,TGTGCCAGCAGTTTAGGTGTCTCTGGAACAGATACGCAGTATTTT,CASSLGVSGTDTQYF
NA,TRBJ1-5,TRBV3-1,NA,TGTGCCAGCAGCCAAGGATTGCCTAGCAATCAGCCCCAGCATTTT,CASSQGLPSNQPQHF
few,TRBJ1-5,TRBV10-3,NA,TGTGCCATCAGTGAGTCGGGCGGCAGTCAGCCCCAGCATTTT,CAISESGGSQPQHF
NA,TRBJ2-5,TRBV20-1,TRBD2,TGCAGTTGTCTAGCGGGAGGGTCGGGGGAGACCCAGTACTTC,CSCLAGGSGETQYF
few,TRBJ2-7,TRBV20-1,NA,TGCAGTGCTCCCAGTAGCGGCCGTTTATGGGAGCAGTACTTC,CSAPSSGRLWEQYF
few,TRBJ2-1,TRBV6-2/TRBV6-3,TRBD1,TGTGCCAGCAGTGAGACAGGGCGCAATGAGCAGTTCTTC,CASSETGRNEQFF
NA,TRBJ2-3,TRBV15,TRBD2,TGTGCCACCAGCAGAGATAGGGCTAGCGGGGTGTATACGCAGTATTTT,CATSRDRASGVYTQYF
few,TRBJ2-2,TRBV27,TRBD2,TGTGCCAGCAGTTTGAGGGGCATCCCCCTAGCGGGGCACACCGGGGAGCTGTTTTTT,CASSLRGIPLAGHTGELFF
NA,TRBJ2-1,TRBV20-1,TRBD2,TGCAGTGCCATTACTAGCGGGAGAGGGGGGAATGAGCAGTTCTTC,CSAITSGRGGNEQFF
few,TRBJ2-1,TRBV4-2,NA,TGTGCCAGCAGCCAAGATATGCCCAATGAGCAGTTCTTC,CASSQDMPNEQFF
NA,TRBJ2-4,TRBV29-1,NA,TGCAGCGCAGGTGTTGACATTCAGTACTTC,CSAGVDIQYF
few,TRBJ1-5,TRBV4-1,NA,TGCGCCAGCAGCCAAGATAAATGGGGTCTCCCCCATCAGCCCCAGCATTTT,CASSQDKWGLPHQPQHF
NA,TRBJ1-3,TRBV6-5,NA,TGTGCCAGCAGTCATCTTTCCGGGACATCGGTTGGAAACACCATATATTTT,CASSHLSGTSVGNTIYF
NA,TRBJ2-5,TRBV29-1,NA,TGCAGCGCCGCGGGGTTGGAGACCCAGTACTTC,CSAAGLETQYF
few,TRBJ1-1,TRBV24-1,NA,TGTGCCACCAGTGATATCCGGTTACACCGTTACCTGAACACTGAAGCTTTCTTT,CATSDIRLHRYLNTEAFF
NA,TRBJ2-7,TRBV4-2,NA,TGTGCCAGCAGCGAGGGGCAGGGGATGAACGAGCAGTACTTC,CASSEGQGMNEQYF
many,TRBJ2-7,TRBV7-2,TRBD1,TGTGCCAGCAGCTCCCGACAGGGTTCCTACGAGCAGTACTTC,CASSSRQGSYEQYF
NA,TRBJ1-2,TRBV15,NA,TGTGCCACCATGGCTCCTGGCTATGGCTACACCTTC,CATMAPGYGYTF
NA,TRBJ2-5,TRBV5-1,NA,TGCGCCAGCAGGTGGGGGCAAGAGACCCAGTACTTC,CASRWGQETQYF
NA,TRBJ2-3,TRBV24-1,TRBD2,TGTGCCACCAGTGATCCGACTAGCCCCAACACAGATACGCAGTATTTT,CATSDPTSPNTDTQYF
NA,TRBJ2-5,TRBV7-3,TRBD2,TGTGCCAGCAGCCCGGGGACTAGCGGGAGGGCGGTCCGAGAGACCCAGTACTTC,CASSPGTSGRAVRETQYF
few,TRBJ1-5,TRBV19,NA,TGTGCCAGTAGTACCCCAGGTAGGGCTGGTCAGCCCCAGCATTTT,CASSTPGRAGQPQHF
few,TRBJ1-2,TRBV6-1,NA,TGTGCCAGCAGTGAAGTGAACACCCCTAGGGCCTATGGCTACACCTTC,CASSEVNTPRAYGYTF
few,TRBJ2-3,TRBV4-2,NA,TGTGCCAGCAGCCTCGGACATAGCACAGATACGCAGTATTTT,CASSLGHSTDTQYF
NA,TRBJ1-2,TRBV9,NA,TGTGCCAGCAGCCTAACCACAGGGAGCAACTATGGCTACACCTTC,CASSLTTGSNYGYTF
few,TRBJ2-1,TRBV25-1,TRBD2,TGTGCCAGCAGTGAGACTAGCGGGTCATACAATGAGCAGTTCTTC,CASSETSGSYNEQFF
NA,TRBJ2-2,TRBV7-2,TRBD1,TGTGCCAGCAGCTTAGTGGGAACAGGGGGCACCGGGGAGCTGTTTTTT,CASSLVGTGGTGELFF
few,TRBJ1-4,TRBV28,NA,TGTGCCAGCAGTCCCGGGGGGTCAACTAATGAAAAACTGTTTTTT,CASSPGGSTNEKLFF
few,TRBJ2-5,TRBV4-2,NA,TGTGCCAGCAGCCAAGATCACAGAGAGACCCAGTACTTC,CASSQDHRETQYF
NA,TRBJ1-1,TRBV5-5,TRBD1,TGTGCCAGCAGCTTGCGGCGACAGGGGTCGAACACTGAAGCTTTCTTT,CASSLRRQGSNTEAFF
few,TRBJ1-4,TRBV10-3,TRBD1,TGTGCCACCGGGACAGGGGGGCTCGGGAGAGAAAAACTGTTTTTT,CATGTGGLGREKLFF
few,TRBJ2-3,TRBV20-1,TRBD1,TGCAGTGCTGGGGACAGGGGGCGAGGTGATACGCAGTATTTT,CSAGDRGRGDTQYF
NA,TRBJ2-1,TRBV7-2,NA,TGTGCCAGCAGGGGGGCGGGGAACTCCTACAATGAGCAGTTCTTC,CASRGAGNSYNEQFF
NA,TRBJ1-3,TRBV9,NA,TGTGCCAGCAGGCGGGGGAGACGGACCTCTGGAAACACCATATATTTT,CASRRGRRTSGNTIYF
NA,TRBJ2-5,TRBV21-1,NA,TGTGCCAGCAGCGCCGGACCCTCCATCAGAGAGACCCAGTACTTC,CASSAGPSIRETQYF
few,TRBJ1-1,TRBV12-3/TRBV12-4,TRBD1,TGTGCCAGCAGTTGGGCGGGACAGGGAACTTTTAAAGCTTTCTTT,CASSWAGQGTFKAFF
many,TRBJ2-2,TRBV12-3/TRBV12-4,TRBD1,TGTGCCAGCAGGCCCGGGACAGGGAACACCGGGGAGCTGTTTTTT,CASRPGTGNTGELFF
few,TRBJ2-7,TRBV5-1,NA,TGCGCCAGCAGCTCGGGGGGACACAGGGTCTACGAGCAGTACTTC,CASSSGGHRVYEQYF
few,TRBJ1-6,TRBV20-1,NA,TGCAGTGCTAGAGATAGTGCTTACTCACCCCTCCCCTTT,CSARDSAYSPLPF
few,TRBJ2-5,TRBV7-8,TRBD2,TGTGCCAGCAGCCGGATCCTAACCGGGACTAGCGTGCCGGAGACCCAGTACTTC,CASSRILTGTSVPETQYF
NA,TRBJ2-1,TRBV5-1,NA,TGCGCCAGCAGCCCGCCAGTTACAGGGTATGAGCAGTTCTTC,CASSPPVTGYEQFF
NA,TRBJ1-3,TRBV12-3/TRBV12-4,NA,TGTGCCAGCACCCAACAGGCGGGCTCTGGAAACACCATATATTTT,CASTQQAGSGNTIYF
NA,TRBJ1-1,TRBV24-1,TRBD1,TGTGCCACCAGTGATTCCGGACAGGGAAGCACTGAAGCTTTCTTT,CATSDSGQGSTEAFF
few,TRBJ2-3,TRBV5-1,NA,TGCGCCAGCAGACCCGGGGGCCCCACAGATACGCAGTATTTT,CASRPGGPTDTQYF
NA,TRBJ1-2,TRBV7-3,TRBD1,TGTGCCAGCAGCCAAAACAGGGGTGAAGGCTACACCTTC,CASSQNRGEGYTF
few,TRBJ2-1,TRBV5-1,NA,TGCGCCAGCAGCTTGGAGGCTAGTACATACAATGAGCAGTTCTTC,CASSLEASTYNEQFF
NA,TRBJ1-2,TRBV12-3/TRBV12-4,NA,TGTGCCAGCAGTAATCAGGGCCTCTATGGCTACACCTTC,CASSNQGLYGYTF
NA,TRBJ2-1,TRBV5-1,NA,TGCGCCAGCAGCTTGCATCCGAGCTCCTACAATGAGCAGTTCTTC,CASSLHPSSYNEQFF
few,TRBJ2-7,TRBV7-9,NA,TGTGCCAGCAGCCTCGGTGCCAGGGCCGGCGAGCAGTACTTC,CASSLGARAGEQYF
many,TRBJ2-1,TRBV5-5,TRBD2,TGTGCCAGCAGCTCCCGACTAGCGGATTACAATGAGCAGTTCTTC,CASSSRLADYNEQFF
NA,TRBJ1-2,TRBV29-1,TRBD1,TGCAGCGGAGGGGGCAGGGACTATGGCTACACCTTC,CSGGGRDYGYTF
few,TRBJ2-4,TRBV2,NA,TGTGCCAGCAGGACCCTAGAAGTCGTCAAAAACATTCAGTACTTC,CASRTLEVVKNIQYF
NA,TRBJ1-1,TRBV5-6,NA,TGTGCCAGCAGCTTGGTTACAGCCACGAACACTGAAGCTTTCTTT,CASSLVTATNTEAFF
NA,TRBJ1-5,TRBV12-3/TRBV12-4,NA,TGTGCCAGCAGTTCCGCTGGTGGTCAGCCCCAGCATTTT,CASSSAGGQPQHF